Included here is one T cell receptor beta chain sequence, with context. J was trimmed by 2 bases and V by 0 bases; bases with no gene match: 10. CDR3 size: 17 residues. Germline CDR1 LGHDT, CDR2 YNNKEL (reference sequence). The table came from immunoSEQ multiplex PCR; TCRdb's copy has only in-frame clones and leaves some out. The repertoire holds 70,000 to 75,000 clones, with roughly 80% as singletons. This sample was taken from a study of blood T cell repertoires in COVID-19. At the level of the study: The United States, Italy and Spain provided the acute and convalescent COVID-19 samples.

The rearrangement joins TRBV3-1 (or the pseudogene TRBV3-2) to TRBJ2-7; 7 nucleotides align to TRBD1. Sequenced sample: peripheral blood. This TCR derives from a man aged 70 or older with acute or convalescent COVID-19. In DNA form, the CDR3 reads TGTGCCAGCAGCCAAGAACAATCCGGGACAGCCACCTACGAGCAGTACTTC. It translates to CASSQEQSGTATYEQYF.